The 19 T cell receptor beta chains below all came from one sample that was sequenced in a study of T cell responses to AZD1222 COVID-19 vaccine. Profiling relied on immunoSEQ multiplex PCR, and the TCRdb table lists in-frame clones only, not all of them. The sample has 150,000 to 200,000 clones; roughly 90% are singletons. The material was peripheral blood, obtained 28 days after the second AZD1222 dose. These receptors came from an adult who received the AZD1222 COVID-19 vaccine.

The chain employs TRBV18 and TRBJ2-5; perhaps D is TRBD1 or TRBD2 (5 bases each). The CDR3 is 14 residues long. Deletions cut 4 bases from V and 5 bases from J, with 14 bases between. Germline CDR1 KGHSH, CDR2 LQKENI. The CDR3 loop reads CASSLTRDRETQYF. CDR3 nucleotide sequence: TGTGCCAGCTCACTAACCCGGGACCGTGAGACCCAGTACTTC.

The chain carries TRBV5-1 and TRBJ1-1; no definite D call. The CDR3 contains 12 residues. V was pared by 1 base and J by 8 bases, with 9 bases between. Germline V gene data show CDR1 as SGHRS and CDR2 as YFSETQ. CDR3 loop: CASSLMDGEAFF. CDR3 coding DNA: TGCGCCAGCAGCTTGATGGACGGAGAAGCTTTCTTT.

The CDR3 reads CASRKIRDRGYEQYF. CDR3 nucleotides: TGTGCCAGCAGAAAAATCCGGGACAGGGGCTACGAGCAGTACTTC. The rearrangement uses TRBV11-2 and TRBJ2-7; TRBD1 aligns across 10 bases. There are 15 residues in the CDR3. V shed 6 bases and J 3 bases; nucleotides not matched to a gene: 8. Looked up from germline, CDR1 is SGHAT and CDR2 is FQNNGV.

The chain recombines TRBV9 with TRBJ2-3, with D perhaps matching TRBD1 or TRBD2 (5 bases each). The CDR3 has 18 residues. Trimming removed 3 bases from V and 0 bases from J, with 20 bases in between. CDR1 and CDR2 from the germline V gene are SGDLS and YYNGEE. CDR3 DNA sequence: TGTGCCAGCAGCGCCCGAGGGGCACGAGTCACTAGCACAGATACGCAGTATTTT. Its translation: CASSARGARVTSTDTQYF. Full variable domain (rest looked up from reference TRBV9 and TRBJ2-3): DSGVTQTPKHLITATGQRVTLRCSPRSGDLSVYWYQQSLDQGLQFLIQYYNGEERAKGNILERFSAQQFPDLHSELNLSSLELGDSALYFCASSARGARVTSTDTQYFGPGTRLTVL.

This clone was observed a single time. The V gene is TRBV5-1, the J gene TRBJ2-5; 11 bases align to TRBD2. Trimming removed 4 bases from V and 1 base from J; junction bases left unmatched: 6. This CDR3 comprises 16 residues. CDR1 SGHRS and CDR2 YFSETQ come from the germline V gene. The CDR3 DNA reads as TGCGCCAGCAGCAGAACTAGCGGGGGCACCCAAGAGACCCAGTACTTC. Translated: CASSRTSGGTQETQYF.

The chain combines TRBV2 with TRBJ1-1; maybe TRBD1 (5 bases). Germline V gives CDR1 SNHLY, CDR2 FYNNEI. Deletions cut 3 bases from V and 4 bases from J, with 9 bases between. CDR3 length equals 13 residues. The CDR3 reads CASSEGPSTEAFF. For the CDR3, the DNA is TGTGCCAGCAGTGAGGGGCCGTCCACTGAAGCTTTCTTT.

This chain uses TRBV4-1 with TRBJ2-7; D gene uncertain. Trimming cost V 2 bases and J 8 bases, with 16 bases left between them. The CDR3 has 14 amino acids. CDR1 is MGHRA and CDR2 is YSYEKL in the germline V gene. The CDR3 loop reads CASSQISAESKQYF. The CDR3 bases are TGCGCCAGCAGCCAAATTTCGGCGGAATCAAAGCAGTACTTC.

This chain joins TRBV7-2 and TRBJ2-5; D is possibly TRBD2 (6 bases). V shed 3 bases and J shed 5 bases, with 13 bases lying between them. This CDR3 is built from 14 residues. The germline V gene has CDR1 SGHTA and CDR2 FQGNSA. The CDR3 here is CASSFWNGGETQYF. The CDR3 DNA follows: TGTGCCAGCAGCTTTTGGAACGGGGGTGAGACCCAGTACTTC. The whole variable domain, remainder taken from reference TRBV7-2 and TRBJ2-5, is GAGVSQSPSNKVTEKGKDVELRCDPISGHTALYWYRQSLGQGLEFLIYFQGNSAPDKSGLPSDRFSAERTGGSVSTLTIQRTQQEDSAVYLCASSFWNGGETQYFGPGTRLLVL.

The chain is built from TRBV28 and TRBJ1-6; 9 bases are a match to TRBD1. V lost 8 bases, J lost 7 bases, and 6 bases stayed unmatched. Per the germline V gene, CDR1 is MDHEN and CDR2 is SYDVKM. The CDR3 consists of 14 residues. The CDR3 coding sequence is TGTGCCAGCGCCGGGACAGGGAACAATTCACCCCTCCACTTT. Translated: CASAGTGNNSPLHF.

The chain joins TRBV12-5 to TRBJ1-1; the D is unclear. The CDR3 contains 15 residues. Germline-derived CDR1 and CDR2 are LGHNT and FRNRAP. Trimming cost V 0 bases and J 4 bases, with 12 bases left between them. The CDR3 spells CASGLVSNGVTEAFF. The CDR3 DNA reads as TGTGCTAGTGGTTTGGTATCTAACGGCGTCACTGAAGCTTTCTTT. The variable domain in full, completed from reference TRBV12-5 and TRBJ1-1, reads DARVTQTPRHKVTEMGQEVTMRCQPILGHNTVFWYRQTMMQGLELLAYFRNRAPLDDSGMPKDRFSAEMPDATLATLKIQPSEPRDSAVYFCASGLVSNGVTEAFFGQGTRLTVV.

V and J are TRBV27 and TRBJ1-6; possible D gene TRBD1, 5 bases. In germline, CDR1 is MNHEY, CDR2 SMNVEV (reference sequence). This CDR3 spans 15 amino acids. V shed 0 bases and J shed 10 bases, with 13 bases lying between them. CDR3 loop: CASSLSGEGGSPLHF. The CDR3, as DNA: TGTGCCAGCAGTTTATCGGGGGAGGGTGGCTCACCCCTCCACTTT.

This clone was observed once. The rearrangement uses TRBV12-5 and TRBJ1-1; D possibly corresponds to TRBD1 (5 bases). This CDR3 region has 14 residues. V shed 6 bases and J shed 0 bases, with 11 bases lying between them. CDR1 LGHNT and CDR2 FRNRAP come from the germline V gene. The DNA of the CDR3 is TGTGCTAGTGGCCCGGGACTAATGAACACTGAAGCTTTCTTT. It is translated as CASGPGLMNTEAFF.

This chain connects TRBV28 to TRBJ1-5, with TRBD1 as a possible D gene (6 bases). Germline V gene data show CDR1 as MDHEN and CDR2 as SYDVKM. The V and J ends lost 6 bases and 6 bases respectively, with 15 bases between them. CDR3 length: 14 amino acids. CDR3 in amino acids: CASRNGGPGQPQHF. DNA for the CDR3: TGTGCCAGCAGGAACGGGGGGCCGGGTCAGCCCCAGCATTTT.

The chain links TRBV5-1 to TRBJ1-6; D not certain. Trimming left V 2 bases short and J 3 bases short, with 9 bases between. Germline values: CDR1 SGHRS, CDR2 YFSETQ. The CDR3 has 15 amino acids. The CDR3 DNA follows: TGCGCCAGCAGCTTACGCGCTGACTATAATTCACCCCTCCACTTT. Translating gives CASSLRADYNSPLHF.

V and J are TRBV19 and TRBJ1-2; D ambiguous. Trimming removed 4 bases from V and 8 bases from J, with 17 bases in between. Germline V gives CDR1 LNHDA, CDR2 SQIVND (reference sequence). The CDR3 length is 14 residues. The CDR3 nucleotides are TGTGCCAGTAGTACCCCCCCGGAGCTACGGGGCTACACCTTC. Encoded protein: CASSTPPELRGYTF.

This sequence joins TRBV24-1 and TRBJ2-1; TRBD1 aligns across 12 bases. With 3 bases clipped from V and 7 bases from J, the junction kept 9 bases outside the gene matches. This CDR3 region has 17 residues. From germline, CDR1 is KGHDR and CDR2 SFDVKD. CDR3 bases: TGTGCCACCAGTGATAAAAAGGGACAGGGGGCGCTGAATGAGCAGTTCTTC. Translated, it gives CATSDKKGQGALNEQFF.

This chain joins TRBV24-1 and TRBJ2-3; no clear D. The CDR3 contains 14 residues. V was trimmed by 4 bases and J by 6 bases, leaving 13 bases between them. Germline CDR1 KGHDR, CDR2 SFDVKD. CDR3 DNA sequence: TGTGCCACCAGTGACTGGACGCTCGGGGATACGCAGTATTTT. Residues: CATSDWTLGDTQYF.

V gene TRBV11-2 combines with J gene TRBJ1-4; the match to TRBD1 covers 10 bases. V gave up 4 bases and J gave up 7 bases; unmatched junction bases: 6. The CDR3 runs 15 residues. The V gene's germline CDR1 is SGHAT and CDR2 FQNNGV. CDR3 DNA sequence: TGTGCCAGCAGCTCGCGGGACAGGGGAAGTGAAAAACTGTTTTTT. Its protein is CASSSRDRGSEKLFF.

The chain is built from TRBV9 and TRBJ2-7, with D perhaps given as TRBD1 or TRBD2 (5 bases each). Trimming took 0 bases from V and 0 from J, leaving 10 bases between them. CDR1 and CDR2 (germline): SGDLS, YYNGEE. The CDR3 contains 15 residues. CDR3 in amino acids: CASSVAWGNSYEQYF. CDR3 DNA sequence: TGTGCCAGCAGCGTAGCATGGGGGAACTCCTACGAGCAGTACTTC.